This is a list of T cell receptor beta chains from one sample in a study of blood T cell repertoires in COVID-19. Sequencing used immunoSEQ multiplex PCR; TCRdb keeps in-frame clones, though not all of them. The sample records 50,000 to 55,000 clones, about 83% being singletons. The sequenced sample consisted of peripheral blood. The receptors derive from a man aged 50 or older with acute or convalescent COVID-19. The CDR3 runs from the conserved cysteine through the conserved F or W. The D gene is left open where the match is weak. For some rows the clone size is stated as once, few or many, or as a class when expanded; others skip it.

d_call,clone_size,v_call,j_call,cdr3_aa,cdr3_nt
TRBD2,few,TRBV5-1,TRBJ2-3,CASSSGTSGRVSTDTQYF,TGCGCCAGCAGCTCCGGGACTAGCGGGAGGGTAAGCACAGATACGCAGTATTTT
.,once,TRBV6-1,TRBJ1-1,CASSEAGRLNTEAFF,TGTGCCAGCAGTGAAGCGGGGCGGCTCAACACTGAAGCTTTCTTT
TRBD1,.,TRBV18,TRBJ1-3,CASSPPTGAHTIYF,TGTGCCAGCTCACCACCTACAGGGGCGCACACCATATATTTT
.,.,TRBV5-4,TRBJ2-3,CASSLPGSGTDTQYF,TGTGCCAGCAGCTTGCCTGGTAGCGGAACAGATACGCAGTATTTT
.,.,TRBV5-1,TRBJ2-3,CASSFNSHTDTQYF,TGCGCCAGCAGCTTTAACAGTCACACAGATACGCAGTATTTT
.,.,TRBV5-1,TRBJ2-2,CASSLTGGPNTGELFF,TGCGCCAGCAGCTTGACCGGGGGGCCTAACACCGGGGAGCTGTTTTTT
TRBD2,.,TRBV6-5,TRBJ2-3,CASSLGLAGTDTQYF,TGTGCCAGCAGCTTGGGACTAGCGGGCACAGATACGCAGTATTTT
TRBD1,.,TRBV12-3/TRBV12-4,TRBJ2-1,CASNFRQGGEQFF,TGTGCCAGCAATTTCCGACAGGGGGGTGAGCAGTTCTTC
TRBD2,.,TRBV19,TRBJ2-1,CASSILAGAFNEQFF,TGTGCCAGTAGTATACTAGCGGGGGCCTTCAATGAGCAGTTCTTC
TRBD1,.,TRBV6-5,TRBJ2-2,CASGLKDRDTGELFF,TGTGCCAGCGGCCTTAAAGACAGGGACACCGGGGAGCTGTTTTTT
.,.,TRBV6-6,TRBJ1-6,CASMRGGSEGSPLHF,TGTGCCAGCATGCGGGGGGGCTCTGAGGGATCACCCCTCCACTTT
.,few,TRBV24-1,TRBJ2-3,CATRETGSGDTQYF,TGTGCCACCAGGGAAACAGGGTCGGGAGATACGCAGTATTTT
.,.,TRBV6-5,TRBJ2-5,CASSYYGIQETQYF,TGTGCCAGCAGTTACTACGGGATCCAAGAGACCCAGTACTTC
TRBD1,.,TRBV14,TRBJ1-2,CASSQAYNRGGYTF,TGTGCCAGCAGCCAAGCGTATAACAGGGGTGGCTACACCTTC
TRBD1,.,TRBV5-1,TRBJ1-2,CASSLGQGAGYTF,TGCGCCAGCAGCCTGGGACAGGGGGCTGGCTACACCTTC
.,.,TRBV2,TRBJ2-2,CASSYGELFF,TGTGCCAGCAGCTACGGGGAGCTGTTTTTT
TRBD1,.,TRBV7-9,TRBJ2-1,CASSLAGRGLLVHNEQFF,TGTGCCAGCAGCTTAGCGGGCAGGGGGCTTCTCGTCCACAATGAGCAGTTCTTC
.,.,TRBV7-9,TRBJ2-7,CASSRGSYEQYF,TGTGCCAGCAGTCGGGGGTCCTACGAGCAGTACTTC
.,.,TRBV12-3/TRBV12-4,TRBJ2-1,CASSSYDEQFF,TGTGCCAGCAGTTCCTATGATGAGCAGTTCTTC
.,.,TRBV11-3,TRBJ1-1,CASSFEGGRTEAFF,TGTGCCAGCAGCTTTGAGGGGGGGAGAACTGAAGCTTTCTTT
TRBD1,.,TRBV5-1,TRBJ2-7,CASSPGTASSYEQYF,TGCGCCAGCAGCCCAGGGACAGCCAGCTCCTACGAGCAGTACTTC
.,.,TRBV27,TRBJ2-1,CASSDSGGAYEQFF,TGTGCCAGCAGTGACTCCGGAGGGGCCTATGAGCAGTTCTTC
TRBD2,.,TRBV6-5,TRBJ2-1,CASSPVTSGNEQFF,TGTGCCAGCAGTCCTGTGACTAGCGGCAATGAGCAGTTCTTC
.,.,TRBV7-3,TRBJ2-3,CASSLKTADTQYF,TGTGCCAGCAGCTTAAAGACAGCCGATACGCAGTATTTT
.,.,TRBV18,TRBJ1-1,CASSPPEGTEAFF,TGTGCCAGCTCACCTCCAGAGGGAACTGAAGCTTTCTTT
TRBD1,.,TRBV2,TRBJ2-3,CASSKKVIDRGSGTDTQYF,TGTGCCAGCAGTAAGAAGGTCATTGACAGGGGGTCGGGAACAGATACGCAGTATTTT
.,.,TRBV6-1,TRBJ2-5,CASSEAGGRETQYF,TGTGCCAGCAGTGAAGCAGGGGGTCGAGAGACCCAGTACTTC
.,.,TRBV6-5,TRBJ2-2,CASISGTTGELFF,TGTGCCAGCATCTCGGGTACCACCGGGGAGCTGTTTTTT
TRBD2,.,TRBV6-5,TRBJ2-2,CASSSGTSGTGELFF,TGTGCCAGCAGTTCCGGGACTAGCGGCACCGGGGAGCTGTTTTTT
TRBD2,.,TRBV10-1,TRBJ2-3,CASSEGSGDTDTQYF,TGCGCCAGCAGTGAAGGTAGCGGGGATACAGATACGCAGTATTTT
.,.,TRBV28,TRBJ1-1,CASSTPGAGAEAFF,TGTGCCAGCAGTACCCCGGGGGCGGGGGCTGAAGCTTTCTTT
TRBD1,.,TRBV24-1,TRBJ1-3,CATSDSGQPGTIYF,TGTGCCACCAGTGATTCGGGACAGCCTGGCACCATATATTTT
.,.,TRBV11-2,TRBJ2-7,CASSLASGSSYEQYF,TGTGCCAGCAGCTTAGCGAGCGGTTCCTCCTACGAGCAGTACTTC